These T cell receptor beta chains were read from a single sample in a study of blood T cells in healthy people across ages. From the 5' RACE reads, TCRdb called clonotypes with MiXCR, one entry per CDR3 protein. Seen here are hundreds of thousands of distinct CDR3 sequences, over 20% observed once, and the top ten hold roughly 3.9%. Input material: blood. These TCRs come from a man in his 70s in good health. The CDR3 runs from the conserved cysteine through the conserved F or W. A D gene is named only where the DNA matches it firmly.

J | V | D | CDR3
TRBJ2-1 | TRBV19 | . | CASRSVDEQFF
TRBJ2-5 | TRBV9 | . | CASSVGPRTEETQYF
TRBJ2-1 | TRBV29-1 | TRBD1 | CSVGTGVDNEQFF
TRBJ2-7 | TRBV3-1 | TRBD1 | CASSQITGGNEQYF
TRBJ2-5 | TRBV9 | . | CASSADTGLKTQYF
TRBJ1-4 | TRBV18 | . | CASSPQRQGNGKLFF
TRBJ2-2 | TRBV12-5 | TRBD2 | CASAKRLAGGPGELFF
TRBJ2-4 | TRBV28 | . | CASATGTHLAKNIQYF
TRBJ1-1 | TRBV5-1 | . | CASSPGHMGNTEAFF
TRBJ2-1 | TRBV6-6 | . | CASRMAETAEQFF
TRBJ2-3 | TRBV29-1 | . | CSVRSGVGDTQYF
TRBJ2-1 | TRBV14 | TRBD2 | CASTGASGYNEQFF
TRBJ2-3 | TRBV11-2 | . | CASSLELQGGDTLYF
TRBJ2-3 | TRBV12-5 | . | CASGSPRDTQYF
TRBJ1-6 | TRBV20-1 | TRBD1 | CSAPGTGSSYNSPLHF
. | TRBV27 | . | CASGSRGPYEQYF
TRBJ2-5 | TRBV2 | . | CASSEARQTQETQYF
TRBJ1-1 | TRBV20-1 | TRBD1 | CSARPTGGDTEAFF
TRBJ2-5 | TRBV20-1 | TRBD1 | CSANRGTETQYF
TRBJ2-5 | TRBV5-1 | TRBD2 | CASSLGTSDETQYF
TRBJ1-2 | TRBV6-2/TRBV6-3 | . | CASSYSRSLDVGYTF
TRBJ2-5 | TRBV24-1 | . | CATSDLGMQETQYF
TRBJ2-1 | TRBV12-3/TRBV12-4 | . | CASSFTAGYNEQSF
TRBJ2-1 | TRBV5-1 | . | CASSLARSSYNEQFF
TRBJ2-7 | TRBV12-3/TRBV12-4 | . | CASSFGGSAYEQYF
TRBJ2-3 | TRBV29-1 | TRBD1 | CSVDVRGTGKVEDTQYF
TRBJ2-2 | TRBV29-1 | TRBD1 | CSVGTGYTGELFF
TRBJ2-1 | TRBV5-1 | . | CASSSSEGGSEQFF
TRBJ1-5 | TRBV10-3 | . | CAISESGAQPQHF
TRBJ2-5 | TRBV4-1 | . | CASSQVQQQETQYF
TRBJ1-4 | TRBV12-3/TRBV12-4 | TRBD1 | CASSSRQGIQKLFF
TRBJ2-7 | TRBV4-1 | . | CASSKGEAYEQYF
TRBJ2-7 | TRBV3-1 | . | CAGSRTFRDEQYF
TRBJ2-7 | TRBV4-1 | TRBD1 | CASSQDRSDRAYEQYF
TRBJ1-1 | TRBV13 | TRBD1 | CASSSDREAEAFF
TRBJ2-3 | TRBV20-1 | TRBD2 | CSASGLAGAPLHTQYF
TRBJ2-2 | TRBV20-1 | TRBD1 | CSAVTGGGTGELFF
TRBJ2-5 | TRBV5-1 | . | CASSPNGVREETQYF
. | TRBV6-2/TRBV6-3 | TRBD1 | CASSYPGQGVYEQYF
TRBJ1-2 | TRBV9 | TRBD1 | CASSAGQGMDGYTF
. | TRBV5-6 | TRBD1 | CASSFVTGGLPEQYF
TRBJ2-3 | TRBV20-1 | TRBD2 | CSASSGVGGPTDTQYF
TRBJ2-6 | TRBV6-2/TRBV6-3 | TRBD1 | CASSSLDRAGANVLTF
TRBJ2-3 | TRBV20-1 | . | CSGTRADTQYF
. | TRBV7-2 | TRBD1 | CASSLGQGFPYEQYF
TRBJ2-1 | TRBV5-4 | TRBD2 | CASSWLAESYNEQFF
TRBJ2-1 | TRBV6-5 | TRBD2 | CASRLRAGGSYNEQFF
TRBJ2-3 | TRBV28 | TRBD2 | CASSRGTSISTDTQYF
TRBJ2-5 | TRBV7-9 | TRBD2 | CASSVGGKETQYF
TRBJ2-5 | TRBV6-1 | . | CASSDSSGAQETQYF